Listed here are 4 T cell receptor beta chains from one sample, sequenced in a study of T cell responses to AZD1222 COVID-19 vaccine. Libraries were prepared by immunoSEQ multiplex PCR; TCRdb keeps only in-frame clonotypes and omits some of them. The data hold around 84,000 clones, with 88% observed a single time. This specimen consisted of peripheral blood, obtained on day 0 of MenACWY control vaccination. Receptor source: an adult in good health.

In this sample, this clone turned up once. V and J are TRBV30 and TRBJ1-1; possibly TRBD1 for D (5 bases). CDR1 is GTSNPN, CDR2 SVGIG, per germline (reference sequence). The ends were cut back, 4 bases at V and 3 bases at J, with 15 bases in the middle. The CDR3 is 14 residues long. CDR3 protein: CAWTTMQGDTEAFF. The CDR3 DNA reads TGTGCCTGGACCACAATGCAAGGGGACACTGAAGCTTTCTTT.

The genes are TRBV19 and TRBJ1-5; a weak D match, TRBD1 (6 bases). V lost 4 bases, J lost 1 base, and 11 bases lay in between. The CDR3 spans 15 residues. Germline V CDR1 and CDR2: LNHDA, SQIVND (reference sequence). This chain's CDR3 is CASSTNTGSNQPQHF. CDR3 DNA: TGTGCCAGTAGTACAAACACAGGGAGCAATCAGCCCCAGCATTTT.

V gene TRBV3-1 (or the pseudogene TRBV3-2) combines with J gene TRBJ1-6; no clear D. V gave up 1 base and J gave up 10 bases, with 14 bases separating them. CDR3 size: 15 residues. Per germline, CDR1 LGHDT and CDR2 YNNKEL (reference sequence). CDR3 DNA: TGTGCCAGCAGCCAAGTTCCGGGTACCCTATCACCCCTCCACTTT. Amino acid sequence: CASSQVPGTLSPLHF.

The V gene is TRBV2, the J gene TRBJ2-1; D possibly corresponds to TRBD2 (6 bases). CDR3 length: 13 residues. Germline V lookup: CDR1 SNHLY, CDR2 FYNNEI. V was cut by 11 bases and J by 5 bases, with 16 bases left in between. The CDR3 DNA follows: TGTGCCGCCGCGTTGGGACTTAACAATGAGCAGTTCTTC. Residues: CAAALGLNNEQFF.